The TCR beta chain described here comes from a study of Ad26.COV2.S vaccination and SARS-CoV-2 variants. General study results and limits: Placebo recipients and vaccine recipients were similar in non-spike TCR breadth.

Comments on this clone: Its antigen is currently unknown.

Treatment defined: over 15 received Ad26.COV2.S at low or high dose, single or two shots; several received placebo; per-sample allocation not given. Specimen acquisition occurred on day 63 following the initial vaccine or placebo injection. Sequencing was performed with immunoSEQ multiplex PCR; in TCRdb, only in-frame clones are kept and a portion is missing. The table lists 300,000 to 400,000 clones, 80% to 90% of them singletons, with around 5.3% in the top ten. Trimming took 1 base from V and 0 from J, leaving 10 bases between them. The CDR3 runs 16 residues. Germline CDR1 SGHVS, CDR2 FQNEAQ. The sample here was peripheral blood, taken in a trial of Ad26.COV2.S vaccine versus placebo. The chain links TRBV7-8 to TRBJ1-3; D possibly corresponds to TRBD1 (6 bases). This clonotype was sampled from a person aged 18 to 59 who received the Ad26.COV2.S COVID-19 vaccine or a placebo. CDR3 sequence: CASSLGAGASGNTIYF. The CDR3 bases are TGTGCCAGCAGCTTAGGGGCAGGGGCCTCTGGAAACACCATATATTTT.